This T cell receptor beta chain emerged from a study of response to subunit inactivated influenza vaccine (dated by TCRdb to the late 2010s). Looking at the study overall: Deep quantitative T cell receptor repertoire profiling was used in the study to track responses to a trivalent subunit inactivated influenza vaccine. Overall study outcomes, separate from this receptor: According to the authors, only a limited number of new T cells may be recruited by each seasonal influenza vaccination.

This clonotype was counted between two and nine times. There is no known antigen for this receptor. The sample holds no much larger clone one base away, and base qualities are not on file. The library relied on RT-PCR. Sequencing was carried out with an Illumina HiSeq 2500. The public reads were reprocessed in TCRdb via fastp at Q25 and MiXCR, keeping in-frame beta chains. All rows with the same CDR3 protein become a single entry with the most common DNA and genes. Counted in this sample were approximately 700,000 distinct CDR3 sequences; approximately 15% of them appeared once. The leading ten clones occupy around 6.5% of the sample. The sample here was PBMCs from blood, taken approximately 15 days before vaccination. This receptor was obtained from a man over 45 who received an inactivated influenza vaccine. Donor details come from another sample of the same person, matched by shared clones.

The DNA sequence is TGTGCCAGCAGGCTACAGGGGTTCGGGGACACCGGGGAGCTGTTTTTT. It encodes CASRLQGFGDTGELFF. The chain links TRBV28 with TRBJ2-2; 7 bases in the junction line up with TRBD1. The CDR3 runs 16 residues from the cysteine to the phenylalanine. Only the CDR3 DNA stays, 48 bases, in frame from base 1. Trimming leaves V shorter by 6 bases and J shorter by 3 bases, with the junction holding 10 bases beyond the gene matches. According to the germline V gene, CDR1 reads MDHEN and CDR2 reads SYDVKM. The full variable domain, with segments outside the CDR3 supplied by the reference TRBV28 and TRBJ2-2 proteins, appears as DVKVTQSSRYLVKRTGEKVFLECVQDMDHENMFWYRQDPGLGLRLIYFSYDVKMKEKGDIPEGYSVSREKKERFSLILESASTNQTSMYLCASRLQGFGDTGELFFGEGSRLTVL.